One sample yielded the 6 T cell receptor beta chains listed below, sequenced in a study of T cell repertoires in cytomegalovirus infection. No cognate antigen is known for these TCRs. From the reads, TCRdb called clonotypes with MiXCR, one entry per CDR3 protein. Counted here are about 89,000 distinct CDR3 sequences, about 31% occurring once; the ten biggest clones make up about 65%. The source was CD8+ T cells from cultured PBMCs, collected from culture after CMV antigen stimulation. All receptors come from a human donor in good health (CMV status not recorded). Some clones in this sample may be carry-over from other donors' samples.

This clonotype was counted a few times. The chain uses TRBV15 and TRBJ2-5; 7 nucleotides line up with TRBD1. Germline-derived CDR1 and CDR2 are LNHNV and YYDKDF (reference sequence). The CDR3 consists of 16 residues. With 0 bases clipped from V and 5 bases from J, the junction kept 9 bases outside the gene matches. The CDR3 region has the DNA TGTGCCACCAGCAGAGATAGGACAGGACGTGTGGAGACCCAGTACTTC. It is translated as CATSRDRTGRVETQYF.

The chain has TRBV19 and TRBJ2-7; the match to TRBD1 covers 7 bases. V lost 5 bases to trimming and J lost 7 bases; unmatched junction nucleotides: 8. In germline, CDR1 is LNHDA, CDR2 SQIVND (reference sequence). The CDR3 runs 13 residues. The CDR3 region is CASSARTGLEQYF. The DNA for the CDR3 is TGTGCCAGTAGTGCCCGGACAGGTCTGGAGCAGTACTTC.

This chain connects TRBV28 to TRBJ2-3; TRBD1 matches 8 bases. The germline V gene has CDR1 MDHEN and CDR2 SYDVKM. V lost 4 bases, J lost 1 base, and 13 bases stayed unmatched. The CDR3 spans 18 residues. CDR3 region: CASSSIHSGGAGTDTQYF. The CDR3, as DNA: TGTGCCAGCAGTTCAATACATTCAGGGGGCGCTGGCACAGATACGCAGTATTTT. Drawing the rest from reference TRBV28 and TRBJ2-3, the complete variable domain is DVKVTQSSRYLVKRTGEKVFLECVQDMDHENMFWYRQDPGLGLRLIYFSYDVKMKEKGDIPEGYSVSREKKERFSLILESASTNQTSMYLCASSSIHSGGAGTDTQYFGPGTRLTVL.

This clonotype has just a few counts. The rearrangement uses TRBV12-3 or TRBV12-4 and TRBJ1-4, with TRBD1 matching over 8 bases. Germline trimming cut 6 bases from V and 5 bases from J; bases unmatched to any gene: 5. This CDR3 comprises 14 residues. The CDR3 region has the DNA TGTGCCAGCAGCTTGGGACAGGAGAATGAAAAACTGTTTTTT. Protein: CASSLGQENEKLFF.

The rearrangement joins TRBV12-3 or TRBV12-4 to TRBJ2-5, with 7 bases aligning to TRBD2. V lost 5 bases, J lost 5 bases, and 8 bases stayed unmatched. There are 14 residues in the CDR3. CDR3 sequence: CASSPGEGWETQYF. The CDR3 region has the DNA TGTGCCAGCAGTCCGGGGGAGGGGTGGGAGACCCAGTACTTC.

This chain joins TRBV5-1 and TRBJ1-6; D is possibly TRBD1 (5 bases). The CDR3 spans 17 residues. V was clipped by 2 bases and J by 2 bases, with 14 bases between them. Looked up from germline, CDR1 is SGHRS and CDR2 is YFSETQ. CDR3 in DNA: TGCGCCAGCAGCTTCGGGGACGGGGCCACCTATAATTCACCCCTCCACTTT. Translated: CASSFGDGATYNSPLHF.